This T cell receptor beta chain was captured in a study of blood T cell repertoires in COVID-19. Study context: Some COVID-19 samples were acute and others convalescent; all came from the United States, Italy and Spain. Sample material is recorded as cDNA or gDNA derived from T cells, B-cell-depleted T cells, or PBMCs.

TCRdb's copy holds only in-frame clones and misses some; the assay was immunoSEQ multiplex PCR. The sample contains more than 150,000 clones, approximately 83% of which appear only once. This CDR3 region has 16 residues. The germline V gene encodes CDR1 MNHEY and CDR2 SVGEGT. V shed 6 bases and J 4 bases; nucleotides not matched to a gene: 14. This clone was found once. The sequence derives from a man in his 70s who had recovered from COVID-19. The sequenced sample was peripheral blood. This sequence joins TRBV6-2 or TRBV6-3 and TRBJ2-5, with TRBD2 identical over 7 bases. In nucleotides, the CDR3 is TGTGCCAGCAGCTCCCCTAGGCGGGAGCGGAGAGAGACCCAGTACTTC. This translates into CASSSPRRERRETQYF.